This section outlines one T cell receptor beta chain sequence together with its context. The sample is drawn from a study of blood T cell repertoires in COVID-19. Per the germline V gene, CDR1 is MNHEY and CDR2 is SVGEGT. V trimming: 2 bases; J trimming: 8 bases; junction bases outside the gene matches: 9. This CDR3 is 15 amino acids long. Sequencing was performed with immunoSEQ multiplex PCR; in TCRdb, only in-frame clones are kept and a portion is missing. The top ten hold roughly 5.2% of the sample, which has more than 85,000 clones, about 85% seen once. Sequencing input: peripheral blood. V is TRBV6-2 or TRBV6-3 and J is TRBJ2-1; 7 bases are a match to TRBD2. The sequence was collected from a woman aged 50 to 60 with COVID-19, enrolled during active disease. DNA for the CDR3: TGTGCCAGCAGTTACGGGACTACGGCGGCCCATGAGCAGTTCTTC. This gives the protein CASSYGTTAAHEQFF.